The 22 T cell receptor beta chains in this list originate from one sample, sequenced in a study of CD8 T cells in Susac syndrome. Reverse transcription of 0.5 to 1 ug RNA used random hexamers. Using its own MiXCR run on the immunoSEQ multiplex PCR reads, TCRdb lists one record per CDR3 protein. The table lists about 130,000 distinct CDR3 sequences, around 94% of them singletons. Source material: CD4+ T cells from PBMCs. The receptors shown here come from a human donor in good health.

V is TRBV5-1 and J is TRBJ2-4; a possible D gene is TRBD1 (6 bases). V was clipped by 5 bases and J by 2 bases, with 14 bases between them. CDR3 length: 15 residues. Germline CDR1 and CDR2: SGHRS and YFSETQ. The CDR3 nucleotides are TGCGCCAGCAGATGGACAGTCGAGACCAAAAACATTCAGTACTTC. Amino acid sequence: CASRWTVETKNIQYF.

The rearrangement uses TRBV10-1 and TRBJ2-7; D possibly corresponds to TRBD1 (5 bases). In germline, CDR1 is WNHNN, CDR2 SYGVQD (reference sequence). This CDR3 is 15 amino acids long. V was clipped by 3 bases and J by 2 bases, with 14 bases between them. CDR3: CASSDPRQGTYEQYF. The CDR3 region has the DNA TGCGCCAGCAGTGACCCCCGGCAGGGAACCTACGAGCAGTACTTC.

J is TRBJ2-3 and V is TRBV12-3 or TRBV12-4, with TRBD2 matching over 7 bases. Trimming cost V 2 bases and J 2 bases; bases outside gene matches: 7. The CDR3 covers 16 residues. The CDR3 sequence is CASSLNPSGFTDTQYF. CDR3 nucleotides: TGTGCCAGCAGTTTAAACCCTAGCGGATTCACAGATACGCAGTATTTT.

The chain carries TRBV30 and TRBJ2-1; perhaps TRBD2 as D (6 bases). CDR1 and CDR2 (germline): GTSNPN, SVGIG (reference sequence). CDR3 size: 14 residues. V was cut by 3 bases and J by 6 bases, with 15 bases left in between. For the CDR3, the DNA is TGTGCCTGGAGCGCAGGACTACCCTTCAATGAGCAGTTCTTC. It is translated as CAWSAGLPFNEQFF.

This clonotype was counted between two and nine times. The chain joins TRBV2 to TRBJ1-3, with D perhaps matching TRBD1 (5 bases). CDR3 length: 15 residues. Germline V gene data show CDR1 as SNHLY and CDR2 as FYNNEI. Trimming removed 4 bases at V and 4 bases at J, with 14 bases between. The CDR3 reads CASSALGAVGNTIYF. CDR3 nucleotides: TGTGCCAGCAGTGCTCTCGGGGCGGTGGGAAACACCATATATTTT.

This clonotype has a single count. Written as DNA, the CDR3 is TGTGCCAGCAGTAGCCTGGACAGGGGCACTGAAGCTTTCTTT. Its protein product is CASSSLDRGTEAFF. The chain uses TRBV6-6 and TRBJ1-1; 9 nucleotides line up with TRBD1. Germline V gene sequence: CDR1 MNHNY, CDR2 SVGAGI (reference sequence). The V gene end was trimmed by 5 bases and the J gene end by 4 bases; junction bases not matched to a gene: 5. The CDR3 sequence is 14 residues long.

The J gene is TRBJ2-7, the V gene TRBV6-5; TRBD2 aligns across 7 bases. The CDR3 consists of 18 residues. Losses at the gene ends were 1 base for V and 1 base for J; bases not matched to a gene: 13. CDR1 and CDR2 from the germline V gene are MNHEY and SVGAGI. The CDR3 reads CASSYFGGGPQISYEQYF. The CDR3 DNA follows: TGTGCCAGCAGTTACTTTGGGGGGGGACCCCAAATTTCCTACGAGCAGTACTTC.

In DNA, the CDR3 is TGTGCCAGCAGCTTAACCGGGACAGGACTCTATGGCTACACCTTC. Translated: CASSLTGTGLYGYTF. The chain is built from TRBV7-2 and TRBJ1-2, with 8 bases aligning to TRBD1. V lost 2 bases, J lost 4 bases, and 6 bases stayed unmatched. The germline gives CDR1 SGHTA, CDR2 FQGNSA. The CDR3 is 15 amino acids.

This chain uses TRBV2 with TRBJ1-4, with unresolved D. Germline V gene sequence: CDR1 SNHLY, CDR2 FYNNEI. The CDR3 has 14 residues. Trimming shortened V by 6 bases and J by 0 bases, and 8 bases separated the two germline ends. The CDR3 nucleotides are TGTGCCAGCAGCACACAGACAACTAATGAAAAACTGTTTTTT. Its translation: CASSTQTTNEKLFF.

This chain uses TRBV29-1 with TRBJ2-3, with 9 bases that match TRBD1. There are 12 residues in the CDR3. Germline V gene lookup returns CDR1 SQVTM and CDR2 ANQGSEA. CDR3 bases: TGCAGTGACAGGGGGAGCACAGATACGCAGTATTTT. As protein: CSDRGSTDTQYF.

The rearrangement joins TRBV20-1 to TRBJ1-1, with 7 nucleotides matching TRBD1. Trimming at V came to 6 bases and at J to 1 base, leaving 11 bases not matched to a gene. The CDR3 has 15 amino acids. Per the germline V gene, CDR1 is DFQATT and CDR2 is SNEGSKA (reference sequence). CDR3 coding DNA: TGCAGTGCCAGCCCCTACGACAGGGCGAACACTGAAGCTTTCTTT. Its protein is CSASPYDRANTEAFF.

The rearrangement links TRBV5-4 to TRBJ2-2; 7 nucleotides match TRBD1. CDR3 length equals 16 residues. The junction had 10 bases not matched to a gene; V was cut back by 3 bases and J by 5 bases. Germline CDR1 SGHNT, CDR2 YYREEE (reference sequence). The DNA of the CDR3 is TGTGCCAGCAGCTATCGAACAGGGGCCGGTACCGGGGAGCTGTTTTTT. Protein product: CASSYRTGAGTGELFF.

The rearrangement links TRBV19 to TRBJ2-1, with unresolved D. With 7 bases removed from V and 4 bases from J, the gap between germline ends came to 17 bases. The germline CDR1 and CDR2 sequences are LNHDA and SQIVND (reference sequence). The CDR3 runs 15 residues. DNA of the CDR3: TGTGCCAGTACCTTGACCGGGCCCCCGTACAATGAGCAGTTCTTC. Protein product: CASTLTGPPYNEQFF.

The rearrangement joins TRBV7-9 to TRBJ2-6, with D possibly matching TRBD1 (5 bases). Germline-derived CDR1 and CDR2 are SEHNR and FQNEAQ (reference sequence). This CDR3 region has 16 residues. V was pared by 10 bases and J by 0 bases, with 16 bases between. This CDR3 is CANPDNISSGANVLTF. The CDR3 DNA follows: TGTGCCAACCCGGACAACATAAGCTCTGGGGCCAACGTCCTGACTTTC.

V and J are TRBV7-9 and TRBJ2-1; no reliable D call. The germline CDR1 and CDR2 sequences are SEHNR and FQNEAQ (reference sequence). This CDR3 contains 15 residues. V lost 5 bases and J 0 bases, leaving 11 bases between the germline ends. The CDR3 DNA reads as TGTGCCAGCAGCGACGGAAGTAGCTCCTACAATGAGCAGTTCTTC. Its translation is CASSDGSSSYNEQFF.

The rearrangement joins TRBV5-1 to TRBJ2-2; 7 bases line up with TRBD2. The germline V gene encodes CDR1 SGHRS and CDR2 YFSETQ. The J segment lost 0 bases and the V segment lost 0 bases, leaving 2 bases of the junction unmatched. The CDR3 consists of 16 residues. CDR3 nucleotides: TGCGCCAGCAGCTTGGTACTAGCGACGAACACCGGGGAGCTGTTTTTT. Translating it yields CASSLVLATNTGELFF.

The chain recombines TRBV7-2 with TRBJ2-7, with D perhaps TRBD2 (7 bases). The ends were cut back, 2 bases at V and 7 bases at J, with 12 bases in the middle. CDR3 length: 13 residues. In germline, CDR1 is SGHTA, CDR2 FQGNSA. The CDR3 DNA reads as TGTGCCAGCAGCTTAAACAAGGGGGGGGAGCAGTACTTC. It yields the protein CASSLNKGGEQYF.

This clonotype was seen only once. The gene calls are TRBV3-1 and TRBJ2-3; 10 bases match TRBD2. Germline V gene lookup returns CDR1 LGHDT and CDR2 YNNKEL (reference sequence). This CDR3 has 17 residues. J lost 5 bases, V lost 2 bases, and 10 bases had no gene match. The CDR3 nucleotides read TGTGCCAGCAGCCAAACACCCACTAGCGGGATGGGAGATACGCAGTATTTT. Residues: CASSQTPTSGMGDTQYF.

DNA for the CDR3: TGCAGCGCTGGCGGGGCTTCCAAAAACATTCAGTACTTC. Encoded protein: CSAGGASKNIQYF. This chain links TRBV29-1 with TRBJ2-4; possibly TRBD2 for D (6 bases). V lost 7 bases, J lost 2 bases, and 12 bases lay in between. The CDR3 consists of 13 residues. The germline V gene encodes CDR1 SQVTM and CDR2 ANQGSEA.

V is TRBV20-1 and J is TRBJ2-7; 11 bases align to TRBD2. V gave up 3 bases and J gave up 5 bases; unmatched junction bases: 0. Germline CDR1 and CDR2: DFQATT and SNEGSKA (reference sequence). The CDR3 consists of 12 residues. CDR3 sequence: CSARTSGNEQYF. The CDR3 nucleotides are TGCAGTGCTAGGACTAGCGGGAACGAGCAGTACTTC.

This clonotype has a handful of counts. J is TRBJ2-2 and V is TRBV2; 9 bases line up with TRBD1. Germline assignment: CDR1 SNHLY and CDR2 FYNNEI. V lost 2 bases and J lost 8; bases outside the gene matches: 12. There are 17 residues in the CDR3. This chain's CDR3 is CASSERRTQGARGELFF. The CDR3, as DNA: TGTGCCAGCAGTGAAAGAAGAACACAGGGGGCGCGAGGGGAGCTGTTTTTT.

The CDR3 here is CASSEGRANEKLFF. The CDR3 DNA is TGCGCCAGCAGCGAGGGTAGAGCTAATGAAAAACTGTTTTTT. This chain connects TRBV5-1 to TRBJ1-4; D gene unclear. V shed 4 bases and J shed 3 bases, with 10 bases lying between them. Germline V gene lookup returns CDR1 SGHRS and CDR2 YFSETQ. This CDR3 contains 14 residues.